These T cell receptor beta chains were read from a single sample in a study of cytomegalovirus exposure and HLA in healthy donors. Profiling relied on immunoSEQ multiplex PCR, and the TCRdb table lists in-frame clones only, not all of them. This table holds some 120,000 clones, about 79% found once. Material: PBMCs. Receptors were obtained from a young man in good health and CMV-seronegative. The CDR3 runs from the conserved cysteine through the conserved F or W. Each record gives: CDR3 length, J gene, D gene, clone size, V gene, CDR3 DNA, CDR3 protein. A D gene is named only where the DNA matches it firmly. Only part of the rows carry a size: once, few, many, or a class if the clone is expanded.

>15|TRBJ2-2|TRBD1|few|TRBV28
TGTGCCAGCAGTGGACTCAGGGGGCTCGCCGGGGAGCTGTTTTTT
CASSGLRGLAGELFF
>11|TRBJ1-2|NA|NA|TRBV9
TGTGCCAGCCGTCTAAACTATGGCTACACCTTC
CASRLNYGYTF
>15|TRBJ1-4|TRBD1|NA|TRBV30
TGTGCCTGGAGTACCGTGAGGGGGCGGAATGAAAAACTGTTTTTT
CAWSTVRGRNEKLFF
>13|TRBJ1-1|TRBD1|once|TRBV5-8
TGTACCAGCAGCGTTGGGACAGGGACTAAAGCTTTCTTT
CTSSVGTGTKAFF
>15|TRBJ2-7|TRBD2|NA|TRBV28
TGTGCCAGCAGTTTATCGGGCGGGAGCTCCTACGAGCAGTACTTC
CASSLSGGSSYEQYF
>17|TRBJ2-1|NA|NA|TRBV4-2
TGTGCCAGCAGCCAAGGTGGGGGAGGAGGCTCCTACAATGAGCAGTTCTTC
CASSQGGGGGSYNEQFF
>16|TRBJ2-7|TRBD2|NA|TRBV4-2
TGTGCCAGCAGCCAAGGGAGCGGGAGTGTATCCTACGAGCAGTACTTC
CASSQGSGSVSYEQYF
>14|TRBJ2-3|NA|once|TRBV10-2
TGCGCCAGCAGTGAATCGGTACGGTCAGATACGCAGTATTTT
CASSESVRSDTQYF
>14|TRBJ1-5|NA|NA|TRBV28
TGTGCCAGCAGTTTATCCACAGGAAATCAGCCCCAGCATTTT
CASSLSTGNQPQHF
>13|TRBJ1-5|NA|few|TRBV2
TGTGCCAGCCAAGTGGCCCCCAATCAGCCCCAGCATTTT
CASQVAPNQPQHF
>14|TRBJ2-2|NA|NA|TRBV9
TGTGCCAGCAGCGTATATCCATACAGCGGGGAGCTGTTTTTT
CASSVYPYSGELFF
>14|TRBJ2-7|TRBD2|NA|TRBV25-1
TGTGCCAGCACCCGTAGCGGGAGGAGTTACGAGCAGTACTTC
CASTRSGRSYEQYF